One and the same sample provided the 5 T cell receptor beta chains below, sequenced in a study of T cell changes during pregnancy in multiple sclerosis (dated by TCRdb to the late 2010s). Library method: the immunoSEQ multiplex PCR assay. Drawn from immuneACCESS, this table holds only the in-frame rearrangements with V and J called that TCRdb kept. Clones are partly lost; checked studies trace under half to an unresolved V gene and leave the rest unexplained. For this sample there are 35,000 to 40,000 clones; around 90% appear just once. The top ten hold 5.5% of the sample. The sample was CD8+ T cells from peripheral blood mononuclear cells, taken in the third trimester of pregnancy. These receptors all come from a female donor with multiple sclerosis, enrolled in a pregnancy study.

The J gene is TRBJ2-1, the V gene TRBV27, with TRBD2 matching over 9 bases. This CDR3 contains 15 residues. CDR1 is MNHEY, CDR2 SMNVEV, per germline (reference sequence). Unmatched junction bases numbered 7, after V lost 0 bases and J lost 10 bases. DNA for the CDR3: TGTGCCAGCAGTTTATCTAGCGGGAGTCAGAAGGAGCAGTTCTTC. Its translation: CASSLSSGSQKEQFF.

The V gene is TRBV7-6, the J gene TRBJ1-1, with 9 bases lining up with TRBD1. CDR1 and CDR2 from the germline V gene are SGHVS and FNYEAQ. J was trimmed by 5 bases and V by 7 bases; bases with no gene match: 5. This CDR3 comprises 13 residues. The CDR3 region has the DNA TGTGCCAGCATCCTTGGGACAGGGACTGAAGCTTTCTTT. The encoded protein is CASILGTGTEAFF. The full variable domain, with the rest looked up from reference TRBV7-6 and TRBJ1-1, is GAGVSQSPRYKVTKRGQDVALRCDPISGHVSLYWYRQALGQGPEFLTYFNYEAQQDKSGLPNDRFSAERPEGSISTLTIQRTEQRDSAMYRCASILGTGTEAFFGQGTRLTVV.

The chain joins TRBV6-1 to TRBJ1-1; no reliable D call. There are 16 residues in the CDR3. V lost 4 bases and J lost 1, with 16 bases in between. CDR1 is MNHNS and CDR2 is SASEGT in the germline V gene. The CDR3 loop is CASSGGRGGKNTEAFF. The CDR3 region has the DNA TGTGCCAGCAGTGGCGGCCGGGGAGGAAAGAACACTGAAGCTTTCTTT.

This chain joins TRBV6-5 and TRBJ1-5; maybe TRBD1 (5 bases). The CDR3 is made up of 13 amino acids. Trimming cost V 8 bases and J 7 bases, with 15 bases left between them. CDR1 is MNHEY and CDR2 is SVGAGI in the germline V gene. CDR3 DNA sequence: TGTGCCAGCCCGGGGGGGGGAGGACAGCCCCAGCATTTT. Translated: CASPGGGGQPQHF.

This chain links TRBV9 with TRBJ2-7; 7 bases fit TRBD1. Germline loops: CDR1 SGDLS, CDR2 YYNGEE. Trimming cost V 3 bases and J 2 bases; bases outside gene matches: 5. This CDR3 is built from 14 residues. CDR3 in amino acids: CASSEGDSTYEQYF. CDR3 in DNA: TGTGCCAGCAGCGAGGGGGACAGTACCTACGAGCAGTACTTC.